This TCR beta chain was recovered during a study of response to subunit inactivated influenza vaccine. The table lists this clonotype with a few counts. The CDR3 sequence is 13 residues long. In germline, CDR1 is SGHNT, CDR2 YENEEA. The junction had 7 bases not matched to a gene; V was cut back by 5 bases and J by 10 bases. TCRdb re-called the RT-PCR reads with MiXCR, one entry per CDR3 protein. The sample shows approximately 500,000 distinct CDR3 sequences, approximately 20% of them seen only once. These records were also assigned to another study, of T cells expressing NK-cell markers. That study reports: The cDNA for TCR beta came from 5'RACE template switching with UMIs. Sequencing of TCR beta repertoires drew on sorted CD3+CD56+NKG2C+, CD3+CD56+NKG2C- and CD3+CD56-NKG2C+ T cells. Dominant NKG2C+ clonotype frequencies of 1.0-7.0% of CD8+ T cells were measured in roughly 6 donors. These clonotypes additionally ranked first within the CD3+CD56-NKG2C+ fraction of several donors.

The chain links TRBV11-3 to TRBJ2-1; 8 nucleotides match TRBD1. The sample here was CD4+ T cells sorted from PBMCs, taken 11 to 12 days after vaccination. The clonotype was recovered from a man between 50 and 59 years old who received an inactivated influenza vaccine. CDR3 residues: CASSPRTGSEQFF. The CDR3 DNA sequence: TGTGCCAGCAGCCCCCGGACAGGGTCGGAGCAGTTCTTC.